Listed below are T cell receptor beta chains from one sample, sequenced in a study of shared clonotypes between healthy human individuals. Measured with immunoSEQ multiplex PCR; TCRdb has only the in-frame clones, and not every one. Among about 2.4 million clones listed, over 85% were seen once. The sample was naive CD4+ T cells from PBMCs. The receptors were sampled from a young man in good health. Some clones in this sample may be carry-over from other donors' samples. Each CDR3 is given with its conserved first and last residue. The order of the fields is CDR3 length, D gene, J gene, V gene, CDR3 DNA, CDR3 protein. D genes are given only for firm matches.

length: 14; D: TRBD1; J: TRBJ2-7; V: TRBV30; DNA: TGTGCCTGGAGTGTAGGGACAGGTATTGACGAGCAGTACTTC; CDR3: CAWSVGTGIDEQYF
length: 13; D: .; J: TRBJ1-1; V: TRBV18; DNA: TGTGCCAGCTCCCCGAGTCATGACATGGAAGCTTTCTTT; CDR3: CASSPSHDMEAFF
length: 14; D: .; J: TRBJ1-5; V: TRBV6-6; DNA: TGTGCCAGCAGTTACAGCTGGGGGAACCAGCCCCAGCATTTT; CDR3: CASSYSWGNQPQHF
length: 13; D: .; J: TRBJ2-1; V: TRBV7-9; DNA: TGTGCCAGCACCTTAGACTCCTACAATGAGCAGTTCTTC; CDR3: CASTLDSYNEQFF
length: 12; D: .; J: TRBJ2-3; V: TRBV18; DNA: TGTGCCAGCTCATTCTCGGGACAAGGTACATATTTT; CDR3: CASSFSGQGTYF
length: 18; D: TRBD1; J: TRBJ2-6; V: TRBV28; DNA: TGTGCCAGCAACGAGCTGGACAGGACCAATCCTGGGGCCAACGTCCTGACTTTC; CDR3: CASNELDRTNPGANVLTF
length: 13; D: .; J: TRBJ2-7; V: TRBV13; DNA: TGTGCCAGCAGCCAAAACCAGCTTAGCGAGCAGTACTTC; CDR3: CASSQNQLSEQYF
length: 16; D: TRBD2; J: TRBJ2-1; V: TRBV7-8; DNA: TGTGCCAGCAGCTTCGGACTAGCGGGAGAGTACAATGAGCAGTTCTTC; CDR3: CASSFGLAGEYNEQFF
length: 15; D: .; J: TRBJ2-5; V: TRBV6-1; DNA: TGTGCCAGCAGTGAAAGAATAGACAGCCAAGAGACCCAGTACTTC; CDR3: CASSERIDSQETQYF
length: 17; D: TRBD1; J: TRBJ1-1; V: TRBV10-2; DNA: TGCGCCAGCCTGGGGTGGGGACAGGGGTATGGGCCCACTGAAGCTTTCTTT; CDR3: CASLGWGQGYGPTEAFF
length: 14; D: .; J: TRBJ1-3; V: TRBV5-1; DNA: TGCGCCAGCAGCTACGGGTCAGGGGGAAACACCATATATTTT; CDR3: CASSYGSGGNTIYF
length: 14; D: .; J: TRBJ2-1; V: TRBV30; DNA: TGTGCCTGGGCAAAGGGTGGTAGCGTCAATGAGCAGTTCTTC; CDR3: CAWAKGGSVNEQFF
length: 16; D: .; J: TRBJ2-3; V: TRBV30; DNA: TGTGCCTGGAGTGGAGACCGGGATAGAGGTGCAGATACGCAGTATTTT; CDR3: CAWSGDRDRGADTQYF
length: 13; D: TRBD2; J: TRBJ2-7; V: TRBV28; DNA: TGTGCCAGCCGGCGGGGGGGGGCCTACGAGCAGTACTTC; CDR3: CASRRGGAYEQYF
length: 16; D: .; J: TRBJ2-5; V: TRBV6-6; DNA: TGTGCCAGCAGTCCTAGGGCTGGGAGAGTGGGAGAGACCCAGTACTTC; CDR3: CASSPRAGRVGETQYF
length: 15; D: TRBD2; J: TRBJ2-5; V: TRBV29-1; DNA: TGCAGCGTGAACGGACTAGCGGGACCCCAAGAGACCCAGTACTTC; CDR3: CSVNGLAGPQETQYF